These T cell receptor beta chains were read from a single sample in a study of T cells in Graves' hyperthyroidism and ophthalmopathy. TCRdb re-called the multiplex PCR reads with MiXCR, one entry per CDR3 protein. The sample holds fewer than 500,000 distinct CDR3 sequences, about 14% seen once. The sequenced sample consisted of blood. Receptors were obtained from a woman in her twenties or thirties with Graves' ophthalmopathy. CDR3s include the opening cysteine and the closing phenylalanine or tryptophan. The D gene is left open where the match is weak. Not all rows give a size; the values are once, few, many and, for expanded clones, a class.

>TRBJ1-3|few|TRBV2|18|TRBD1
CASSANRGGFGSGNTIYF
TGTGCCAGCAGCGCGAACAGGGGGGGATTCGGCTCTGGAAACACCATATATTTT
>TRBJ1-5|many|TRBV20-1|14|-
CSARLTSDRQPQHF
TGCAGTGCTAGACTGACCTCGGACAGACAGCCCCAGCATTTT
>TRBJ1-4|few|TRBV28|13|TRBD1
CASSAQGDEKLFF
TGTGCCAGCAGTGCACAGGGGGATGAAAAACTGTTTTTT
>TRBJ1-5|few|TRBV19|16|-
CASSIRSGLPNQPQHF
TGTGCCAGTAGTATCCGATCGGGACTCCCCAATCAGCCCCAGCATTTT
>TRBJ2-7|many|TRBV6-1|18|-
CASSEWLGGGLIPYEQYF
TGTGCCAGCAGTGAATGGTTGGGGGGGGGCCTGATTCCCTACGAGCAGTACTTC
>TRBJ2-7|many|TRBV5-1|15|TRBD1
CASSSGPGGAYEQYF
TGCGCCAGCAGCTCCGGACCAGGGGGCGCCTACGAGCAGTACTTC
>TRBJ1-5|many|TRBV6-1|12|-
CAISGGNQPQHF
TGTGCCATCTCGGGGGGCAATCAGCCCCAGCATTTT
>TRBJ2-5|-|TRBV19|15|TRBD2
CASSSYSGGAGTQYF
TGTGCCAGTAGTAGCTATAGCGGGGGGGCGGGGACCCAGTACTTC
>TRBJ1-6|-|TRBV11-2|15|-
CASSLFGLGVSPLHF
TGTGCCAGCAGCTTGTTTGGGTTGGGCGTTTCACCCCTCCACTTT
>TRBJ1-2|many|TRBV28|13|-
CASCDSVNYGYTF
TGTGCCAGCTGTGACAGTGTTAACTATGGCTACACCTTC